This T cell receptor (beta chain) emerged from a study of blood T cell repertoires in COVID-19. Looking at the study overall: Specimens from acute and convalescent COVID-19 originated in the United States, Italy and Spain. Sample material is recorded as cDNA or gDNA derived from T cells, B-cell-depleted T cells, or PBMCs.

There are a few counts of this clone. As handled by the study authors: It was from reference gene primer amplification that nucleated cell counts were estimated. Libraries were prepared by immunoSEQ multiplex PCR; TCRdb keeps only in-frame clonotypes and omits some of them. V and J calls and clone size are those listed in that table; D and trimming were worked out from the DNA. The sample consists of roughly 63,000 clones, about 78% of them appearing once. Germline V lookup: CDR1 MDHEN, CDR2 SYDVKM. V shed 5 bases, J shed 5 bases, and the junction held 4 bases outside the gene matches. The CDR3 spans 14 residues.

The receptor was isolated from an elderly man with acute or convalescent COVID-19. The genes are TRBV28 and TRBJ2-3, with 10 bases that match TRBD2. Sequencing used peripheral blood. The CDR3 loop is CASSGTSVVDTQYF. CDR3 coding DNA: TGTGCCAGCAGTGGGACTAGCGTGGTAGATACGCAGTATTTT. Filled out from reference TRBV28 and TRBJ2-3, the complete variable domain reads DVKVTQSSRYLVKRTGEKVFLECVQDMDHENMFWYRQDPGLGLRLIYFSYDVKMKEKGDIPEGYSVSREKKERFSLILESASTNQTSMYLCASSGTSVVDTQYFGPGTRLTVL.